What follows describes a single TCR beta chain. This entry belongs to a study of blood T cell repertoires in COVID-19. On the study more broadly: In each case, the material was cDNA or gDNA derived from T cells, B-cell-depleted T cells, or PBMCs.

Produced via immunoSEQ multiplex PCR; TCRdb's table is partial and in-frame only. The table includes fewer than 100,000 clones, 91% detected once. The TCR was taken from a woman aged 50 to 60 in a cohort sampled during active COVID-19. Sequencing was carried out using peripheral blood.

The CDR3 loop is CASSLTGEGAHVLPRSSYEQYF. The CDR3 nucleotides are TGTGCCAGCAGTTTGACAGGGGAAGGGGCCCACGTCCTTCCTAGAAGCTCCTACGAGCAGTACTTC. The V gene is TRBV11-2, the J gene TRBJ2-7, with 8 nucleotides matching TRBD1. CDR1 is SGHAT, CDR2 FQNNGV, per germline. The V and J ends lost 6 bases and 0 bases, in that order; junction bases with no gene match: 28. CDR3 length: 22 residues.